What follows are 19 T cell receptor beta chains derived from one specimen sequenced in a study of beta chain features in type 1 diabetes. Study conclusions and caveats: Shorter TCRB CDR3s, moderately but significantly so, marked every one of the four CD4+ subsets in Type 1 diabetes patients.

These TCRs' antigens remain unknown. As every portion of the isolated RNA was reverse transcribed, the sequencing read expressed TCRB transcripts. The protocol was immunoSEQ multiplex PCR, while the TCRdb copy is restricted to in-frame clones and leaves out a portion. The sample lists under 850,000 clones, over 10% occurring once. The sample comprised naive CD4+ T cells from blood. The receptors originated from a man aged 18-30 years with type 1 diabetes.

This clone was counted between two and nine times. V usage is TRBV27 and J usage is TRBJ2-5; 8 positions agree with TRBD2. CDR3 length equals 16 residues. V dropped 6 bases and J dropped 0; count of bases not matched to a gene: 9. Germline loops: CDR1 MNHEY, CDR2 SMNVEV (reference sequence). The CDR3 protein is CASRAVGAGDQETQYF. CDR3 nucleotides: TGTGCCAGCAGAGCCGTGGGAGCGGGGGACCAAGAGACCCAGTACTTC.

This clone has more than one count but fewer than ten. V and J are TRBV4-2 and TRBJ2-5, with D perhaps matching TRBD2 (6 bases). The germline gives CDR1 LGHNA, CDR2 YNFKEQ. The CDR3 contains 16 residues. Trimming stripped 5 bases from V and 1 base from J, with 17 bases between. CDR3 sequence: CASSYPRGTLQETQYF. Written as DNA, the CDR3 is TGTGCCAGCAGCTACCCCCGGGGGACGCTCCAAGAGACCCAGTACTTC.

The chain combines TRBV11-1 with TRBJ2-3; D perhaps matches TRBD1 (5 bases). Germline V lookup: CDR1 SGHAT, CDR2 FQDESV (reference sequence). The CDR3 contains 13 residues. V gave up 8 bases and J gave up 2 bases, with 11 bases separating them. The CDR3 DNA sequence: TGTGCCAGCCAGGGTCAGACCACAGATACGCAGTATTTT. It yields the protein CASQGQTTDTQYF.

This clone was counted only a few times. The rearrangement joins TRBV9 to TRBJ1-1, with D tentatively TRBD1 (6 bases). This CDR3 region has 15 residues. The germline gives CDR1 SGDLS, CDR2 YYNGEE. V was cut by 0 bases and J by 5 bases, with 14 bases left in between. In DNA, the CDR3 is TGTGCCAGCAGCGTAGGTCCAGGGGTAGGGACTGAAGCTTTCTTT. This gives the protein CASSVGPGVGTEAFF.

The chain is built from TRBV7-3 and TRBJ2-2; the D is unclear. Trimming removed 5 bases at V and 8 bases at J, with 6 bases between. Per the germline V gene, CDR1 is SGHTA and CDR2 is FQGTGA. The CDR3 is 11 amino acids. The CDR3, as DNA: TGTGCCAGCAGCCCGGGTGGGGAGCTGTTTTTT. It codes for CASSPGGELFF.

This clone was observed a single time. The V gene is TRBV7-6, the J gene TRBJ2-7; 7 bases fit TRBD1. CDR3 length equals 13 residues. V shed 5 bases and J 6 bases; nucleotides not matched to a gene: 7. The V gene's germline CDR1 is SGHVS and CDR2 FNYEAQ. This chain's CDR3 is CASSPGTASEQYF. In nucleotides, the CDR3 is TGTGCCAGCAGCCCCGGGACAGCCTCCGAGCAGTACTTC.

This clone showed up just a few times. The gene calls are TRBV2 and TRBJ2-7; TRBD1 matches at 7 bases. Trimming at V came to 2 bases and at J to 2 bases, leaving 6 bases not matched to a gene. Looked up from germline, CDR1 is SNHLY and CDR2 is FYNNEI. The CDR3 contains 15 residues. The CDR3 region is CASSEPGQAPYEQYF. The CDR3 DNA is TGTGCCAGCAGTGAACCAGGACAGGCCCCCTACGAGCAGTACTTC.

A few counts support this clone. V and J are TRBV11-2 and TRBJ2-7, with 7 bases matching TRBD1. After removal of 0 bases from V and 3 bases from J, the junction contained 5 bases not matched to a gene. The CDR3 length is 15 residues. Germline V lookup: CDR1 SGHAT, CDR2 FQNNGV. The CDR3: CASSLDPGDSYEQYF. The CDR3 DNA is TGTGCCAGCAGCTTAGATCCAGGGGACAGCTACGAGCAGTACTTC. Together with reference TRBV11-2 and TRBJ2-7, the CDR3 gives the full variable domain: EAGVAQSPRYKIIEKRQSVAFWCNPISGHATLYWYQQILGQGPKLLIQFQNNGVVDDSQLPKDRFSAERLKGVDSTLKIQPAKLEDSAVYLCASSLDPGDSYEQYFGPGTRLTVT.

J is TRBJ1-1 and V is TRBV2; 7 bases map to TRBD1. J lost 4 bases, V lost 6 bases, and 5 bases had no gene match. The CDR3 covers 13 residues. CDR1 and CDR2 (germline): SNHLY, FYNNEI. CDR3 protein: CASRDDRATEAFF. CDR3 in DNA: TGTGCCAGCAGGGACGACAGGGCCACTGAAGCTTTCTTT.

The J gene is TRBJ1-1, the V gene TRBV29-1; TRBD1 is a possible D gene (6 bases). Deletions cut 4 bases from V and 4 bases from J, with 13 bases between. Germline V lookup: CDR1 SQVTM, CDR2 ANQGSEA. The CDR3 is 13 residues long. CDR3 in DNA: TGCAGCGTTGCCTCAGGGGTGGGCACTGAAGCTTTCTTT. It yields the protein CSVASGVGTEAFF.

This rearrangement joins TRBV6-6 to TRBJ2-5, with a weak D call TRBD1 (5 bases). The CDR3 has 14 amino acids. V was shortened by 5 bases and J by 1 base, with 11 bases between the two germline ends. In germline, CDR1 is MNHNY, CDR2 SVGAGI (reference sequence). This CDR3 reads CASSLGQGQETQYF. CDR3 coding DNA: TGTGCCAGCAGTCTCGGACAAGGCCAAGAGACCCAGTACTTC.

This chain joins TRBV29-1 and TRBJ2-7; D is unresolved. This CDR3 is 12 amino acids long. Trimming shortened V by 8 bases and J by 6 bases, and 17 bases separated the two germline ends. Germline loops: CDR1 SQVTM, CDR2 ANQGSEA. CDR3 region: CSPDAAYGEQYF. The CDR3 DNA is TGCAGCCCCGACGCAGCCTATGGCGAGCAGTACTTC.

The chain has TRBV27 and TRBJ1-6, with D possibly TRBD1 on 5 matching bases. V lost 5 bases and J 0 bases, leaving 14 bases between the germline ends. This CDR3 region has 17 residues. Germline lookup yields CDR1 MNHEY and CDR2 SMNVEV (reference sequence). The CDR3: CASSTLGGGSYNSPLHF. The CDR3 DNA reads as TGTGCCAGCAGTACTCTTGGGGGAGGCTCCTATAATTCACCCCTCCACTTT.

This clone has more than one count but fewer than ten. The genes are TRBV15 and TRBJ1-4, with D possibly TRBD1 on 6 matching bases. This CDR3 spans 14 amino acids. The V and J ends lost 9 bases and 7 bases respectively, with 18 bases between them. Germline V lookup: CDR1 LNHNV, CDR2 YYDKDF (reference sequence). CDR3 sequence (DNA): TGTGCCACTTGGGACGGGGGGCGGATTGAAAAACTGTTTTTT. Amino acid sequence: CATWDGGRIEKLFF. Filled out from reference TRBV15 and TRBJ1-4, the complete variable domain reads DAMVIQNPRYQVTQFGKPVTLSCSQTLNHNVMYWYQQKSSQAPKLLFHYYDKDFNNEADTPDNFQSRRPNTSFCFLDIRSPGLGDTAMYLCATWDGGRIEKLFFGSGTQLSVL.

With regard to this clone: This sample includes further DNA sequences coding for the same CDR3. V gene TRBV6-5 combines with J gene TRBJ1-1; maybe TRBD1 (6 bases). Trimming left V 2 bases short and J 5 bases short, with 9 bases between. Germline values: CDR1 MNHEY, CDR2 SVGAGI. The CDR3 spans 13 residues. The CDR3 is CASSYGGGTEAFF. DNA of the CDR3: TGTGCCAGCAGTTACGGAGGGGGGACTGAAGCTTTCTTT.

This clone was detected only a few times. The chain is built from TRBV4-2 and TRBJ2-6, with TRBD1 as a possible D gene (5 bases). CDR1 is LGHNA and CDR2 is YNFKEQ in the germline V gene. Trimming took off 0 bases at V and 3 bases at J, with 15 bases between the two ends. This CDR3 has 18 amino acids. The CDR3 region is CASSQDLQGSYGANVLTF. The CDR3 DNA sequence: TGTGCCAGCAGCCAAGATCTCCAGGGATCGTATGGGGCCAACGTCCTGACTTTC.

This clone showed up many times. Other DNA sequences in this sample translate to the same CDR3. V usage is TRBV18 and J usage is TRBJ2-7; D is undetermined. Germline lookup yields CDR1 KGHSH and CDR2 LQKENI. The V and J ends lost 5 bases and 0 bases respectively, with 2 bases between them. The CDR3 has 11 residues. The CDR3 bases are TGTGCCAGCTCATCCTCCTACGAGCAGTACTTC. Encoded protein: CASSSSYEQYF.

This clone has more than one count but fewer than ten. The chain is built from TRBV29-1 and TRBJ1-2; 9 bases are a match to TRBD1. Trimming took 1 base from V and 4 from J; bases not matched to a gene: 7. CDR1 is SQVTM, CDR2 ANQGSEA, per germline. The CDR3 loop spans 15 amino acids. CDR3 sequence: CSVEGTGEIGYGYTF. CDR3 DNA: TGCAGCGTTGAAGGGACAGGGGAGATTGGCTATGGCTACACCTTC. Variable domain in full (rest from reference TRBV29-1 and TRBJ1-2): SAVISQKPSRDICQRGTSLTIQCQVDSQVTMMFWYRQQPGQSLTLIATANQGSEATYESGFVIDKFPISRPNLTFSTLTVSNMSPEDSSIYLCSVEGTGEIGYGYTFGSGTRLTVV.

The J gene is TRBJ1-1, the V gene TRBV7-3, with TRBD1 matching 9 bases. The CDR3 is 15 amino acids. Unmatched junction bases numbered 5, after V lost 5 bases and J lost 1 base. The germline gives CDR1 SGHTA, CDR2 FQGTGA. CDR3 bases: TGTGCCAGCAGCCCGGGGACAGGGTGGAACACTGAAGCTTTCTTT. This gives the protein CASSPGTGWNTEAFF.